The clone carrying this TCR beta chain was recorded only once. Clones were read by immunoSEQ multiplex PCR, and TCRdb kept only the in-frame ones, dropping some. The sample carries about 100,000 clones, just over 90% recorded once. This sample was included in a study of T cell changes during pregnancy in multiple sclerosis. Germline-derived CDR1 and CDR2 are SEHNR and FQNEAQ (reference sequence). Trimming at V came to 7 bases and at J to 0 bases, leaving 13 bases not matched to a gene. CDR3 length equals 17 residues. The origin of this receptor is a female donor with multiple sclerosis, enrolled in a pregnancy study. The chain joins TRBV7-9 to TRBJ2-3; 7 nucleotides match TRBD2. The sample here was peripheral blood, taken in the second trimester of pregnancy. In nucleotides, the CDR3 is TGTGCCAGCACCTTCGGGGTACTGGGGGGGAGCACAGATACGCAGTATTTT. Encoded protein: CASTFGVLGGSTDTQYF.